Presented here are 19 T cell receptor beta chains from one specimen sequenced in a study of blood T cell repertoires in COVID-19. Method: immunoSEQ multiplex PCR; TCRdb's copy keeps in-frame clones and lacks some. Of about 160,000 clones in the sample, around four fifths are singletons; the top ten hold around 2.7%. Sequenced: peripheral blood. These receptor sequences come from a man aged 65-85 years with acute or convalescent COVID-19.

The CDR3: CASSLGTGDDEQYF. The CDR3 coding sequence is TGTGCCAGCAGTTTAGGGACAGGGGACGACGAGCAGTACTTC. This sequence joins TRBV28 and TRBJ2-7; TRBD1 agrees at 10 bases. The CDR3 has 14 amino acids. CDR1 is MDHEN, CDR2 SYDVKM, per germline. With 2 bases clipped from V and 5 bases from J, the junction kept 3 bases outside the gene matches.

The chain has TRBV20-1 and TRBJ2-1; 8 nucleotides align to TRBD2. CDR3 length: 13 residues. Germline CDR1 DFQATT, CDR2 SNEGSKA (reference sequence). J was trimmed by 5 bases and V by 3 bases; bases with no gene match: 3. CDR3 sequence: CSASAGGHNEQFF. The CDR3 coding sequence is TGCAGTGCTAGTGCGGGGGGTCACAATGAGCAGTTCTTC.

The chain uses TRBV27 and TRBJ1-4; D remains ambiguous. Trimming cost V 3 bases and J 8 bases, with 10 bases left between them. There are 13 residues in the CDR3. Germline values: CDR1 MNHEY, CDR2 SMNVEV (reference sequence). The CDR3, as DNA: TGTGCCAGCAGTTTTGTCTCGTCGGAAAAACTGTTTTTT. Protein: CASSFVSSEKLFF.

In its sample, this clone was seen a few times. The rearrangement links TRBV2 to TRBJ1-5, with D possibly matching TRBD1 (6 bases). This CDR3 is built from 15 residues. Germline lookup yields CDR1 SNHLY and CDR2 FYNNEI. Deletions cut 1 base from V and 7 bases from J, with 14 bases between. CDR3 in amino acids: CASSEGQVKEQPQHF. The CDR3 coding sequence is TGTGCCAGCAGTGAAGGACAGGTTAAGGAGCAGCCCCAGCATTTT. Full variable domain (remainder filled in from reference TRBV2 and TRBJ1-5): EPEVTQTPSHQVTQMGQEVILRCVPISNHLYFYWYRQILGQKVEFLVSFYNNEISEKSEIFDDQFSVERPDGSNFTLKIRSTKLEDSAMYFCASSEGQVKEQPQHFGDGTRLSIL.

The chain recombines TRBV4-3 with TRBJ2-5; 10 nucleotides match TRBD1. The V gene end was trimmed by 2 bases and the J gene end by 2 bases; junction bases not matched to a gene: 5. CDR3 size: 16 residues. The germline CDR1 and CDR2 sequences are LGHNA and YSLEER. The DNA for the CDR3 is TGCGCCAGCAGCCAAAGTCGGACAGGGGGGCAAGAGACCCAGTACTTC. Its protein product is CASSQSRTGGQETQYF.

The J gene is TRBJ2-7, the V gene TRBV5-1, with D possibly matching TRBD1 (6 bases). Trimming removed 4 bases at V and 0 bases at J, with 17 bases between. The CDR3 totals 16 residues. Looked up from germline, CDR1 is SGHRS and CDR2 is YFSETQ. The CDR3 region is CASSPLVADSSYEQYF. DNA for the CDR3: TGCGCCAGCAGCCCCCTTGTGGCGGACAGCTCCTACGAGCAGTACTTC. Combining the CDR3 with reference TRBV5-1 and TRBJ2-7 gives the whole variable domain KAGVTQTPRYLIKTRGQQVTLSCSPISGHRSVSWYQQTPGQGLQFLFEYFSETQRNKGNFPGRFSGRQFSNSRSEMNVSTLELGDSALYLCASSPLVADSSYEQYFGPGTRLTVT.

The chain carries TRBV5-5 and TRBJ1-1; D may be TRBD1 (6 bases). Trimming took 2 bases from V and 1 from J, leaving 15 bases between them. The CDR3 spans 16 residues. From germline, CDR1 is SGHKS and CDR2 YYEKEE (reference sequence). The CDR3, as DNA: TGTGCCAGCAGCTTTCAACCCGGGACACCGAACACTGAAGCTTTCTTT. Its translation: CASSFQPGTPNTEAFF.

Here the CDR3 reads CASSPPSGRSYEQYF. In DNA form, the CDR3 reads TGTGCCAGCTCACCACCTAGCGGGAGGTCCTACGAGCAGTACTTC. The chain uses TRBV18 and TRBJ2-7, with TRBD2 matching over 10 bases. Germline V gives CDR1 KGHSH, CDR2 LQKENI. This CDR3 is built from 15 residues. The trim removed 0 bases at V and 1 base at J, leaving 0 bases unmatched.

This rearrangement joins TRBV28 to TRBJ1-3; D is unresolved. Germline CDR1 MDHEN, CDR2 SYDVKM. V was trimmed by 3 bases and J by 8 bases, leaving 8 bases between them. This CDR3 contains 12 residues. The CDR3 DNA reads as TGTGCCAGCAGTTTCCAGTTTGACACCATATATTTT. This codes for CASSFQFDTIYF.

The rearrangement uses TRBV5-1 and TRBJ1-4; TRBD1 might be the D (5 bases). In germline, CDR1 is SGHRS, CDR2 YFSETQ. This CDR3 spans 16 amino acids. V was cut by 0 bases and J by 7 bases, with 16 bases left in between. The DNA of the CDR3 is TGCGCCAGCAGCTTGGCACCTCCGGGGGGGGGTGAAAAACTGTTTTTT. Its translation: CASSLAPPGGGEKLFF. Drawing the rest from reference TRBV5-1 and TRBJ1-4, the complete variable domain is KAGVTQTPRYLIKTRGQQVTLSCSPISGHRSVSWYQQTPGQGLQFLFEYFSETQRNKGNFPGRFSGRQFSNSRSEMNVSTLELGDSALYLCASSLAPPGGGEKLFFGSGTQLSVL.

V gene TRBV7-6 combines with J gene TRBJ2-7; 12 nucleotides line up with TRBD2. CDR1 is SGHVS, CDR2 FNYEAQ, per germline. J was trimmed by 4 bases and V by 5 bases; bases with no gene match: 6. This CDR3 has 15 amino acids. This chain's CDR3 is CASSQGLAGIYEQYF. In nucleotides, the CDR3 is TGTGCCAGCAGCCAAGGACTAGCGGGAATTTACGAGCAGTACTTC.

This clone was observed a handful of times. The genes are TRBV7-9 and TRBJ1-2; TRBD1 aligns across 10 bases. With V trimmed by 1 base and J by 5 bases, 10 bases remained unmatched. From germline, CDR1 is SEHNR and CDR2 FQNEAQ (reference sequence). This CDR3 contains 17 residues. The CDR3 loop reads CASSLGGTGDNSYGYTF. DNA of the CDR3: TGTGCCAGCAGCTTAGGTGGGACAGGGGACAATTCATATGGCTACACCTTC.

Written as DNA, the CDR3 is TGTGCCAGCAGAAGGACAGAAATGAACACTGAAGCTTTCTTT. It specifies CASRRTEMNTEAFF. The V and J genes are TRBV5-4 and TRBJ1-1; tentatively, D is TRBD1 (6 bases). V gave up 5 bases and J gave up 0 bases, with 11 bases separating them. CDR1 and CDR2 (germline): SGHNT, YYREEE (reference sequence). This CDR3 is 14 amino acids long.

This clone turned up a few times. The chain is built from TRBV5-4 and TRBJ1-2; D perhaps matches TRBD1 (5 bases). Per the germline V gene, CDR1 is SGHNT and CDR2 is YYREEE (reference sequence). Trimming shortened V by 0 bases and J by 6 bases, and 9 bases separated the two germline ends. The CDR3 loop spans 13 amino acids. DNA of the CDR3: TGTGCCAGCAGCTTGGAAGGGGCCGATGGCTACACCTTC. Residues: CASSLEGADGYTF.

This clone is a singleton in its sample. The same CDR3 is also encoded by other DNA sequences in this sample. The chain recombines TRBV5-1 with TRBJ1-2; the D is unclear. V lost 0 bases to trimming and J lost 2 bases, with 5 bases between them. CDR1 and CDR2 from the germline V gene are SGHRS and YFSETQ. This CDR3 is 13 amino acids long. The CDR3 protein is CASSLGQNYGYTF. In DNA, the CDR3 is TGCGCCAGCAGCTTGGGACAAAACTATGGCTACACCTTC. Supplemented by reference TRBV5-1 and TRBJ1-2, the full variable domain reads KAGVTQTPRYLIKTRGQQVTLSCSPISGHRSVSWYQQTPGQGLQFLFEYFSETQRNKGNFPGRFSGRQFSNSRSEMNVSTLELGDSALYLCASSLGQNYGYTFGSGTRLTVV.

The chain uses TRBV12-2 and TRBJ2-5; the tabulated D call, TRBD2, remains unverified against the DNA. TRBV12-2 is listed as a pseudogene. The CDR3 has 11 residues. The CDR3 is CASRSKETQYF. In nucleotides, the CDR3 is TGTGCAAGTCGCTCTAAAGAGACCCAGTACTTC.

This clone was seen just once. CDR3 DNA: TGTGCCAGCAGCCAACCGACAGGGTTCACTGAAGCTTTCTTT. Its translation: CASSQPTGFTEAFF. The rearrangement joins TRBV4-2 to TRBJ1-1, with 7 positions matching TRBD1. This CDR3 comprises 14 residues. Germline CDR1 is LGHNA and CDR2 is YNFKEQ. V was pared by 2 bases and J by 4 bases, with 4 bases of the junction left unmatched.

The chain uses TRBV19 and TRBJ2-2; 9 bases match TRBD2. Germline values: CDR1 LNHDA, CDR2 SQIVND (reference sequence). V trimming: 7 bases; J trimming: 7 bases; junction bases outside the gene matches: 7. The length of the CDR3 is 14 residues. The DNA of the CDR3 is TGTGCCAGTATGACTAGCGGCACCTTCGGGGAGCTGTTTTTT. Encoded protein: CASMTSGTFGELFF.

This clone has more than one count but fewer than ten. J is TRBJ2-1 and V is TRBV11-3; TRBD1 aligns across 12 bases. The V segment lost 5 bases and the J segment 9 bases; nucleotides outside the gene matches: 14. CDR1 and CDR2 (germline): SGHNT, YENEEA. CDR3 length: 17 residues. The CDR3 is CASSAPGQGAGSSEQFF. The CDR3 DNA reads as TGTGCCAGCAGCGCACCGGGACAGGGGGCAGGTAGCAGTGAGCAGTTCTTC.